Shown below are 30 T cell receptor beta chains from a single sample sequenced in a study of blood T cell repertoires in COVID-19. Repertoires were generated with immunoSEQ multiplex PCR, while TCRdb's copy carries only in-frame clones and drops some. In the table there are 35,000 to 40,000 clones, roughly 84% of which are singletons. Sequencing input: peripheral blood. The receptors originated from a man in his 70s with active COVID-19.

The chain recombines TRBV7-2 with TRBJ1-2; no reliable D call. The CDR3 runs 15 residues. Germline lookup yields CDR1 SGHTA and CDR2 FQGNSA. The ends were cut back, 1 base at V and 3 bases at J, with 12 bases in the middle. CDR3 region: CASSLVPPRHYGYTF. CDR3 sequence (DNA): TGTGCCAGCAGCTTAGTTCCCCCTAGGCACTATGGCTACACCTTC.

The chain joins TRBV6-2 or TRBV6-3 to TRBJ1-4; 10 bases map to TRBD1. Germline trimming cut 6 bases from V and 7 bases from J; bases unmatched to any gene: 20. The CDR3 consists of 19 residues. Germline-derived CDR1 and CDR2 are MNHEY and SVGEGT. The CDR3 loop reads CASSSKGTGAPVAAEKLFF. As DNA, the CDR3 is TGTGCCAGCAGCTCCAAAGGGACAGGGGCCCCGGTTGCGGCTGAAAAACTGTTTTTT.

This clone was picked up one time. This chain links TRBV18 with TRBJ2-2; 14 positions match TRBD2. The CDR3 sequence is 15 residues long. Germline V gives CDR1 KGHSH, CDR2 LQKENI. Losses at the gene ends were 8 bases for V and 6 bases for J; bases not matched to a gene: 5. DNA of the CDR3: TGTGCCAGCGCGGGACTAGCGGGAGTCCCCGGGGAGCTGTTTTTT. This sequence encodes CASAGLAGVPGELFF.

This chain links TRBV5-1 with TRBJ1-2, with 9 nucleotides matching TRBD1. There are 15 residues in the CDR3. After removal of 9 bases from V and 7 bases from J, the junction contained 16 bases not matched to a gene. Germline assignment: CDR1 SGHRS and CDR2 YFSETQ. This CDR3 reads CATEKAPGQGSGYTF. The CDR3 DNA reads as TGCGCCACCGAAAAGGCTCCGGGACAGGGCTCTGGCTACACCTTC.

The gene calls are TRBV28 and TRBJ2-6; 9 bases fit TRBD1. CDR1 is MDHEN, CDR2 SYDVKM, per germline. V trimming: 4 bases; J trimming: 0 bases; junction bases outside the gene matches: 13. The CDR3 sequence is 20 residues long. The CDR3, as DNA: TGTGCCAGCAGTTATTTCAAGAGGGGACAGGGCTTCTCTGGGGCCAACGTCCTGACTTTC. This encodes CASSYFKRGQGFSGANVLTF.

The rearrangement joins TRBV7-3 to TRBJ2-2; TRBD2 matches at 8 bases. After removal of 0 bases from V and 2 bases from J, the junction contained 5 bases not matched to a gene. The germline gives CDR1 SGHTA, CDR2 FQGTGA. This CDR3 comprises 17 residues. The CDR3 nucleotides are TGTGCCAGCAGCTTAACTCTAGCGGGTGGAAACACCGGGGAGCTGTTTTTT. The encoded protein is CASSLTLAGGNTGELFF.

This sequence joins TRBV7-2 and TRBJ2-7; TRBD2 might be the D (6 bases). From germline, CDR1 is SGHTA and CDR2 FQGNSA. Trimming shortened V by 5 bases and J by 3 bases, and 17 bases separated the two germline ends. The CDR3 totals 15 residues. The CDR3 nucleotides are TGTGCCAGCAGCCGGGATGGGTCTAGCGACTACGAGCAGTACTTC. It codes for CASSRDGSSDYEQYF.

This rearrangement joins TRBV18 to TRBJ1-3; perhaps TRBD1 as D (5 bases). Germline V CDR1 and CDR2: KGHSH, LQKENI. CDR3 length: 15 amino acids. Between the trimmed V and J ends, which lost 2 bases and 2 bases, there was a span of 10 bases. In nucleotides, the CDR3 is TGTGCCAGCTCACCATCGGCAGGGACTGGAAACACCATATATTTT. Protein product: CASSPSAGTGNTIYF.

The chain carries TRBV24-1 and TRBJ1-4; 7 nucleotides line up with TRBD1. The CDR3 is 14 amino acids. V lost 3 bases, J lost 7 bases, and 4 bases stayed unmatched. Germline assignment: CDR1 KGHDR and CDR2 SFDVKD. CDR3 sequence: CATSDPGQPEKLFF. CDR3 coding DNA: TGTGCCACCAGTGATCCGGGACAGCCTGAAAAACTGTTTTTT.

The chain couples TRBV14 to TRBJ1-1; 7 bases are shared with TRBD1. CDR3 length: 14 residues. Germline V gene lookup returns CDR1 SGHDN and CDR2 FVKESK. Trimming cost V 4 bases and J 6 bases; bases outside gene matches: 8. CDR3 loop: CASSRQGVRSEAFF. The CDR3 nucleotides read TGTGCCAGCAGCCGGCAGGGGGTCCGATCTGAAGCTTTCTTT.

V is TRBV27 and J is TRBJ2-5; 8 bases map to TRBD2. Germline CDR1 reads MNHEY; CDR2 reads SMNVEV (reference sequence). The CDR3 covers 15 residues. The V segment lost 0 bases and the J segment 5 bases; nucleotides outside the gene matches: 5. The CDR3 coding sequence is TGTGCCAGCAGTTTATCGGGCGGGGGGCTGGAGACCCAGTACTTC. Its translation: CASSLSGGGLETQYF.

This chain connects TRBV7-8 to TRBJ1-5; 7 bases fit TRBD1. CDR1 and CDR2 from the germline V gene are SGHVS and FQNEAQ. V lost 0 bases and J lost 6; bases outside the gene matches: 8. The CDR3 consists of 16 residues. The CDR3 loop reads CASSLARAGGAQPQHF. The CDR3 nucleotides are TGTGCCAGCAGCTTAGCGAGGGCAGGGGGAGCTCAGCCCCAGCATTTT.

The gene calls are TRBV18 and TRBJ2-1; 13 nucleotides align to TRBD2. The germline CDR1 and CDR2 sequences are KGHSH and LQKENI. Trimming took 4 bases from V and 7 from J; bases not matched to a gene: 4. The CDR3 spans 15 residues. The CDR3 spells CASSQGLAGENEQFF. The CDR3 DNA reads TGTGCCAGCTCACAAGGACTAGCGGGGGAGAATGAGCAGTTCTTC.

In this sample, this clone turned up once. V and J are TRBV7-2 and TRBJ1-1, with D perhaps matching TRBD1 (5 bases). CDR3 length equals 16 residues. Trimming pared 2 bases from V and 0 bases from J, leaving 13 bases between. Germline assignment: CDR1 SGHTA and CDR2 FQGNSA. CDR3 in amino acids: CASSLQGARMNTEAFF. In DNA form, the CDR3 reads TGTGCCAGCAGCTTACAGGGCGCCCGAATGAACACTGAAGCTTTCTTT.

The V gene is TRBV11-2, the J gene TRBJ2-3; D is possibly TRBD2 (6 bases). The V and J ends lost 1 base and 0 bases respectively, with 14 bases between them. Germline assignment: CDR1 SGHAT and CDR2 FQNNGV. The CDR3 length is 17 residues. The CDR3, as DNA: TGTGCCAGCAGCTTAGGGGTGGCGGGGCAAAGCACAGATACGCAGTATTTT. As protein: CASSLGVAGQSTDTQYF.

CDR3 nucleotides: TGTGCCAGCAGCGAAGGACAGGTCGGGAACAATGAGCAGTTCTTC. Translating it yields CASSEGQVGNNEQFF. The gene calls are TRBV3-1 (or the pseudogene TRBV3-2) and TRBJ2-1, with 7 bases fitting TRBD1. V shed 5 bases and J 5 bases; nucleotides not matched to a gene: 9. CDR3 size: 15 residues. Germline V gene lookup returns CDR1 LGHDT and CDR2 YNNKEL (reference sequence).

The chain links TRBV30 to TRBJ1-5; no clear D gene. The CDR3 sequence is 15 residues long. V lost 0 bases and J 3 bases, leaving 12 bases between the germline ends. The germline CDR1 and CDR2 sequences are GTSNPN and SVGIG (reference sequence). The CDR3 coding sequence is TGTGCCTGGAGTGTTGGCATACCGTACAATCAGCCCCAGCATTTT. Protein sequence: CAWSVGIPYNQPQHF. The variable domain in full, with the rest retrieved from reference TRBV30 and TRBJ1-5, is SQTIHQWPATLVQPVGSPLSLECTVEGTSNPNLYWYRQAAGRGLQLLFYSVGIGQISSEVPQNLSASRPQDRQFILSSKKLLLSDSGFYLCAWSVGIPYNQPQHFGDGTRLSIL.

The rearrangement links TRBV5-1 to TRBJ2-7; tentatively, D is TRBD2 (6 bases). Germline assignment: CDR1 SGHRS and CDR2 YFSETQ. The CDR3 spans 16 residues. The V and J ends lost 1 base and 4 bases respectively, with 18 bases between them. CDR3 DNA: TGCGCCAGCAGCTTGTGGGGTGTCGGGGGAGAGTACGAGCAGTACTTC. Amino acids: CASSLWGVGGEYEQYF.

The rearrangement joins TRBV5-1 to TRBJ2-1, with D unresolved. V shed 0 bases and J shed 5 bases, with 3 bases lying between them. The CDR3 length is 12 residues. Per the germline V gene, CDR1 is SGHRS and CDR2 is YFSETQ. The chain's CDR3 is CASSLADNEQFF. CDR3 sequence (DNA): TGCGCCAGCAGCTTGGCGGACAATGAGCAGTTCTTC.

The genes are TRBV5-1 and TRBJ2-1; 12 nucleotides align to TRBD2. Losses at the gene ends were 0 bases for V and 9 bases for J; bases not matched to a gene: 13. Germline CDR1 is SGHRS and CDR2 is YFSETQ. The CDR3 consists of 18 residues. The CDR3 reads CASSLALASGRAFGEQFF. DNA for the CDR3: TGCGCCAGCAGCTTGGCCCTAGCTAGCGGGAGGGCTTTCGGTGAGCAGTTCTTC.

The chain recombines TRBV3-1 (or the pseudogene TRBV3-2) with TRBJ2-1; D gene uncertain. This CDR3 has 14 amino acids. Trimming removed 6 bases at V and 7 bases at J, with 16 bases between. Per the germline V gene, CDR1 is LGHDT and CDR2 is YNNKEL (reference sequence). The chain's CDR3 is CASSRLPRVNEQFF. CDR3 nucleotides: TGTGCCAGCAGTCGGCTCCCTAGAGTGAATGAGCAGTTCTTC.

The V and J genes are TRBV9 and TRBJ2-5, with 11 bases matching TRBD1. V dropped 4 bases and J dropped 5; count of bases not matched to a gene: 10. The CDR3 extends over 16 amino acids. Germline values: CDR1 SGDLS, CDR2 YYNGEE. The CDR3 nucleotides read TGTGCCAGCAGCTACGGGACAGGGGGTCTAGGGGAGACCCAGTACTTC. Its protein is CASSYGTGGLGETQYF.

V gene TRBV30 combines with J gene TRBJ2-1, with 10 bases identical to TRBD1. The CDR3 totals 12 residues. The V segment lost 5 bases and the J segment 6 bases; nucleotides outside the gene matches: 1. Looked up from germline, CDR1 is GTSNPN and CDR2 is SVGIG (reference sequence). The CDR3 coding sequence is TGTGCCTGGGGACAGGGGGTCAATGAGCAGTTCTTC. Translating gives CAWGQGVNEQFF. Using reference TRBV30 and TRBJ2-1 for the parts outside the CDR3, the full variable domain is SQTIHQWPATLVQPVGSPLSLECTVEGTSNPNLYWYRQAAGRGLQLLFYSVGIGQISSEVPQNLSASRPQDRQFILSSKKLLLSDSGFYLCAWGQGVNEQFFGPGTRLTVL.

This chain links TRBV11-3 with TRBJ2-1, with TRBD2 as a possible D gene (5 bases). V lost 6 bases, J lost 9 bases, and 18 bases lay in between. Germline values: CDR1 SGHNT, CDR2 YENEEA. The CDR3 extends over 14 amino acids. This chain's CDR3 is CASSPWDGSAEQFF. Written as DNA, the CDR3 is TGTGCCAGCAGTCCCTGGGATGGGAGTGCTGAGCAGTTCTTC.

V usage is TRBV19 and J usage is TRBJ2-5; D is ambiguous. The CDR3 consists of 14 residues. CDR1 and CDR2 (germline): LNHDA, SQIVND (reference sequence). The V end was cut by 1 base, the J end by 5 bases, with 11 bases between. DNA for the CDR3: TGTGCCAGTAGTATAGGAACAGTCTATGAGACCCAGTACTTC. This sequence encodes CASSIGTVYETQYF.

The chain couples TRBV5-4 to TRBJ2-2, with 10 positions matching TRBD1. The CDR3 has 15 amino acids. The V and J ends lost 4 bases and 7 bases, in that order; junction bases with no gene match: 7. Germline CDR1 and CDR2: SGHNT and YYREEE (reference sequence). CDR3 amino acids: CASSKGQGEFGELFF. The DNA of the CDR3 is TGTGCCAGCAGCAAAGGACAGGGGGAGTTCGGGGAGCTGTTTTTT. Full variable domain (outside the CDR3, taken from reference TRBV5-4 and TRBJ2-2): ETGVTQSPTHLIKTRGQQVTLRCSSQSGHNTVSWYQQALGQGPQFIFQYYREEENGRGNFPPRFSGLQFPNYSSELNVNALELDDSALYLCASSKGQGEFGELFFGEGSRLTVL.

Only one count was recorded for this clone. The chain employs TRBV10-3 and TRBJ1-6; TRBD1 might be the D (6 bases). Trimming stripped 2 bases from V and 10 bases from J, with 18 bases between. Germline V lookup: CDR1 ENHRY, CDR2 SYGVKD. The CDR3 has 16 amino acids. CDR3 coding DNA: TGTGCCATCAGTGAGCCCACAGGGAGGGCCGGGTCACCCCTCCACTTT. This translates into CAISEPTGRAGSPLHF.

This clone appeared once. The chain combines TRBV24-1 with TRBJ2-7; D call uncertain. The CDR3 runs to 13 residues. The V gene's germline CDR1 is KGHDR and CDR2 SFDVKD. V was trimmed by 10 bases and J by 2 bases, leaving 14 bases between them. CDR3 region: CATTPCMAYEQYF. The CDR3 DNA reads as TGTGCCACAACTCCCTGTATGGCCTACGAGCAGTACTTC.

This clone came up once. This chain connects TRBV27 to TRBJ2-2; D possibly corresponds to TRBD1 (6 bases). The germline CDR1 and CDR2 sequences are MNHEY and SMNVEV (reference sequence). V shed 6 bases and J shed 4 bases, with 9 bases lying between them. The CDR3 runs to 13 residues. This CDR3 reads CASRKQGTGELFF. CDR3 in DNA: TGTGCCAGCAGAAAACAGGGCACCGGGGAGCTGTTTTTT.

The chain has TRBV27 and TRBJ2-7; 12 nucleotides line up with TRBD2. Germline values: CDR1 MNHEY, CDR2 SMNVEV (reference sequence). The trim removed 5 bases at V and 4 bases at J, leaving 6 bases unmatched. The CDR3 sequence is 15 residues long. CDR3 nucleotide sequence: TGTGCCAGCAGTCCGACTAGCGGGAGTGTATACGAGCAGTACTTC. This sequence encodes CASSPTSGSVYEQYF.